The 12 T cell receptor beta chains in this list originate from one sample, sequenced in a study of T cell changes during pregnancy in multiple sclerosis. The method was immunoSEQ multiplex PCR; TCRdb's version includes in-frame clones alone and lacks a portion of them. This table holds some 80,000 clones, about 90% found once. The input for sequencing was peripheral blood, taken in the first trimester of pregnancy. The origin of the receptors is a female donor in good health, enrolled as a control in a pregnancy study.

V gene TRBV5-1 combines with J gene TRBJ2-7; 10 bases match TRBD1. V lost 4 bases and J lost 0; bases outside the gene matches: 13. This CDR3 region has 18 residues. The germline V gene encodes CDR1 SGHRS and CDR2 YFSETQ. The CDR3 bases are TGCGCCAGCAGCCCGGGACAGGGGTTACGGGCCACCTCCTACGAGCAGTACTTC. Its protein product is CASSPGQGLRATSYEQYF.

The chain uses TRBV12-5 and TRBJ1-5, with 7 nucleotides matching TRBD1. The CDR3 extends over 17 amino acids. From germline, CDR1 is LGHNT and CDR2 FRNRAP. Trimming cost V 0 bases and J 4 bases; bases outside gene matches: 9. CDR3 DNA: TGTGCTAGTGGTTTGGTACTATCGACAGGGAATAATCAGCCCCAGCATTTT. It codes for CASGLVLSTGNNQPQHF.

The CDR3 bases are TGCGCCAGCAGCCAGGTACAGGGTAGTATCGGCTACACCTTC. This translates into CASSQVQGSIGYTF. The rearrangement links TRBV4-1 to TRBJ1-2, with TRBD1 as a possible D gene (6 bases). The CDR3 has 14 amino acids. The V gene lost 3 bases and the J gene lost 8 bases, with 16 bases spanning the gap. CDR1 and CDR2 from the germline V gene are MGHRA and YSYEKL.

This sequence joins TRBV10-1 and TRBJ1-2; D not resolved. Trimming took 3 bases from V and 5 from J, leaving 19 bases between them. Germline V CDR1 and CDR2: WNHNN, SYGVQD (reference sequence). CDR3 length: 16 amino acids. The CDR3 here is CASSDRPPGNSYGYTF. DNA of the CDR3: TGCGCCAGCAGTGACCGTCCACCGGGGAATTCGTATGGCTACACCTTC.

The rearrangement links TRBV10-1 to TRBJ1-1; D is possibly TRBD1 (5 bases). Germline CDR1 is WNHNN and CDR2 is SYGVQD (reference sequence). Trimming removed 0 bases from V and 5 bases from J, with 10 bases in between. The CDR3 is 14 residues long. CDR3 protein: CASSESPGGTEAFF. The CDR3 DNA follows: TGCGCCAGCAGTGAGTCGCCGGGGGGGACTGAAGCTTTCTTT.

The chain couples TRBV19 to TRBJ2-1; 10 bases are a match to TRBD2. In germline, CDR1 is LNHDA, CDR2 SQIVND (reference sequence). The V and J ends lost 6 bases and 3 bases, in that order; junction bases with no gene match: 5. This CDR3 is 15 amino acids long. The CDR3 DNA is TGTGCCAGTAGCTCCCCTAGCGGGGGCTACAATGAGCAGTTCTTC. This translates into CASSSPSGGYNEQFF.

The genes are TRBV6-5 and TRBJ2-4; no clear D. CDR1 is MNHEY and CDR2 is SVGAGI in the germline V gene. Trimming took off 4 bases at V and 0 bases at J, with 13 bases between the two ends. The CDR3 is 16 amino acids. The CDR3 region is CASSSGFLRAKNIQYF. CDR3 in DNA: TGTGCCAGCAGTTCCGGGTTTCTGAGAGCCAAAAACATTCAGTACTTC.

V and J are TRBV6-5 and TRBJ2-7; TRBD1 agrees at 9 bases. The CDR3 extends over 14 amino acids. The junction had 6 bases not matched to a gene; V was cut back by 4 bases and J by 5 bases. CDR1 is MNHEY, CDR2 SVGAGI, per germline. The CDR3 protein is CASSSTGGLHEQYF. Written as DNA, the CDR3 is TGTGCCAGCAGTTCGACAGGGGGGCTGCACGAGCAGTACTTC.

The count of this clone is one. This chain joins TRBV7-2 and TRBJ1-3; TRBD1 matches at 7 bases. Germline assignment: CDR1 SGHTA and CDR2 FQGNSA. This CDR3 is 15 amino acids long. The V segment lost 5 bases and the J segment 2 bases; nucleotides outside the gene matches: 6. CDR3: CASSRQGIAGNTIYF. CDR3 sequence (DNA): TGTGCCAGCAGCCGACAGGGAATTGCTGGAAACACCATATATTTT.

This clone was detected once. The rearrangement joins TRBV7-2 to TRBJ1-6; D is perhaps TRBD1 (5 bases). The CDR3 has 15 amino acids. Germline V gene data show CDR1 as SGHTA and CDR2 as FQGNSA. V dropped 2 bases and J dropped 5 bases, with 10 bases sitting between them. As DNA, the CDR3 is TGTGCCAGCAGCTTAATGGGGCGCGATAATTCACCCCTCCACTTT. This translates into CASSLMGRDNSPLHF.

The chain is built from TRBV23-1 and TRBJ2-3; tentatively, D is TRBD2 (7 bases). TRBV23-1 is an ORF for which the function is uncertain. The CDR3 is 17 amino acids. V was trimmed by 10 bases and J by 0 bases, leaving 23 bases between them. The chain's CDR3 is CATVIPGGGGSTDTQYF. The CDR3 nucleotides read TGCGCCACCGTCATCCCCGGGGGCGGGGGAAGCACAGATACGCAGTATTTT.

This clone was counted between two and nine times. This specimen includes other DNA sequences encoding the same CDR3. This rearrangement joins TRBV7-9 to TRBJ1-2, with D possibly TRBD1 on 6 matching bases. This CDR3 comprises 13 residues. Trimming shortened V by 5 bases and J by 2 bases, and 9 bases separated the two germline ends. Germline CDR1 is SEHNR and CDR2 is FQNEAQ (reference sequence). The CDR3 sequence is CASSPGQNYGYTF. The CDR3 bases are TGTGCCAGCAGCCCAGGACAGAACTATGGCTACACCTTC.